This is a list of T cell receptor beta chains from one sample in a study of long-term antiretroviral therapy in people with HIV. Profiling relied on immunoSEQ multiplex PCR, and the TCRdb table lists in-frame clones only, not all of them. The table records around 25,000 clones, just over 85% of them present only once. The specimen comprised unsorted PBMCs, sampled around 4.6 years after starting antiretroviral therapy. The receptors come from a man aged 25-45 years with HIV. CDR3s include the opening cysteine and the closing phenylalanine or tryptophan. The D gene is left open where the match is weak. Some rows have no size entry. The others give once, few or many, or a class for an expanded clone.

NA,TRBJ1-1,NA,TRBV6-5,CASSSPGGAAAFF,TGTGCCAGCAGTTCCCCAGGTGGGGCGGCGGCTTTCTTT
NA,TRBJ2-7,once,TRBV5-1,CASRPLGSSYEQYF,TGCGCCAGCAGGCCTCTCGGGTCCTCCTACGAGCAGTACTTC
NA,TRBJ2-2,NA,TRBV19,CASSRVGKTGELFF,TGTGCCAGTAGTAGGGTGGGCAAAACCGGGGAGCTGTTTTTT
NA,TRBJ2-7,NA,TRBV6-5,CASSPGSSYEQYF,TGTGCCAGCAGCCCCGGGTCCTCCTACGAGCAGTACTTC
TRBD2,TRBJ2-7,once,TRBV2,CATTREFSSEQYF,TGTGCCACCACGCGGGAGTTCAGTAGCGAGCAGTACTTC
NA,TRBJ2-7,NA,TRBV7-9,CASSRGLGRIGSYEQYF,TGTGCCAGCAGCCGAGGCTTAGGGCGGATCGGCTCCTACGAGCAGTACTTC
TRBD1,TRBJ2-7,once,TRBV13,CASSSSGTGRYEQYF,TGTGCCAGCAGCTCCTCCGGGACAGGGCGGTACGAGCAGTACTTC
NA,TRBJ1-1,once,TRBV5-6,CASSFEGHMNTEAFF,TGTGCCAGCAGCTTTGAGGGCCACATGAACACTGAAGCTTTCTTT
TRBD1,TRBJ1-4,NA,TRBV5-1,CASSPRDRENEKLFF,TGCGCCAGCAGCCCGAGGGACAGGGAGAATGAAAAACTGTTTTTT
TRBD2,TRBJ2-7,NA,TRBV5-4,CASSFGAGATYEQYF,TGTGCCAGCAGCTTTGGAGCGGGGGCCACCTACGAGCAGTACTTC
TRBD2,TRBJ2-2,NA,TRBV5-1,CASSSGLAGNTGELFF,TGCGCCAGCAGCTCCGGACTAGCGGGGAACACCGGGGAGCTGTTTTTT
TRBD1,TRBJ2-7,NA,TRBV6-5,CASSRRTGPLLEQYF,TGTGCCAGCAGCAGGAGGACAGGCCCCCTTCTCGAGCAGTACTTC